Below, 25 T cell receptor beta chains from the same sample are listed, as sequenced in a study of cytotoxic CD8 clonotypes in ibrutinib-treated CLL. TCRdb's copy holds only in-frame clones and misses some; the assay was immunoSEQ multiplex PCR. The sample yields approximately 150,000 clones, approximately 91% seen once. The sample consisted of PBMCs, taken at disease progression, from a patient treated with ibrutinib. The receptors shown here come from a human donor with chronic lymphocytic leukemia.

With respect to this clone: A junction boundary mismatches the germline segment, possibly from a read error. The chain couples TRBV5-5 to TRBJ1-3; 8 bases match TRBD1. The germline gives CDR1 SGHKS, CDR2 YYEKEE (reference sequence). This CDR3 has 12 amino acids. CDR3 sequence: CASSATGTGPSF. The CDR3 DNA sequence: TGTGCCAGCAGCGCGACCGGGACAGGTCCCTCTTTT.

The rearrangement uses TRBV11-2 and TRBJ1-4; TRBD1 agrees at 10 bases. V trimming: 6 bases; J trimming: 8 bases; junction bases outside the gene matches: 9. CDR1 SGHAT and CDR2 FQNNGV come from the germline V gene. The length of the CDR3 is 15 residues. CDR3 nucleotides: TGTGCCAGCAGGGACAGGGGGAATTCCGAAGAAAAACTGTTTTTT. Its protein is CASRDRGNSEEKLFF.

This chain uses TRBV2 with TRBJ2-1, with D maybe TRBD2 (6 bases). Trimming cost V 2 bases and J 9 bases, with 11 bases left between them. The CDR3 spans 13 residues. CDR1 is SNHLY, CDR2 FYNNEI, per germline. CDR3: CASSEWGVGEQFF. The CDR3 DNA reads as TGTGCCAGCAGTGAATGGGGGGTAGGTGAGCAGTTCTTC.

The V gene is TRBV5-4, the J gene TRBJ2-5, with 9 bases lining up with TRBD2. This CDR3 has 15 amino acids. Germline trimming cut 3 bases from V and 4 bases from J; bases unmatched to any gene: 7. Per germline, CDR1 SGHNT and CDR2 YYREEE (reference sequence). The CDR3 here is CASSSPGAGGETQYF. CDR3 in DNA: TGTGCCAGCAGCTCCCCTGGAGCGGGAGGAGAGACCCAGTACTTC.

The chain couples TRBV27 to TRBJ2-7; a possible D gene is TRBD1 (5 bases). The CDR3 is made up of 14 amino acids. From germline, CDR1 is MNHEY and CDR2 SMNVEV (reference sequence). Trimming pared 4 bases from V and 2 bases from J, leaving 12 bases between. In DNA, the CDR3 is TGTGCCAGCAGTTCCCCCCAGGGCCCCTACGAGCAGTACTTC. Translated, it gives CASSSPQGPYEQYF.

The V gene is TRBV27, the J gene TRBJ2-7; tentatively, D is TRBD2 (5 bases). V lost 3 bases and J lost 0, with 9 bases in between. CDR3 length: 14 residues. The germline CDR1 and CDR2 sequences are MNHEY and SMNVEV (reference sequence). DNA of the CDR3: TGTGCCAGCAGTTTTCGGGAAAGCTCCTACGAGCAGTACTTC. It translates to CASSFRESSYEQYF.

The chain has TRBV6-1 and TRBJ1-5; D perhaps matches TRBD1 (6 bases). V gave up 10 bases and J gave up 3 bases, with 16 bases separating them. Germline V lookup: CDR1 MNHNS, CDR2 SASEGT. This CDR3 comprises 14 residues. The CDR3 here is CATASRGDNQPQHF. For the CDR3, the DNA is TGTGCCACCGCTTCCAGGGGTGACAATCAGCCCCAGCATTTT.

The J gene is TRBJ1-1, the V gene TRBV27; maybe TRBD1 (5 bases). Germline V gives CDR1 MNHEY, CDR2 SMNVEV (reference sequence). The CDR3 runs to 16 residues. The V end was cut by 0 bases, the J end by 0 bases, with 11 bases between. CDR3 nucleotide sequence: TGTGCCAGCAGTTTATCGTTGGGGGGTGTGAACACTGAAGCTTTCTTT. Translating gives CASSLSLGGVNTEAFF.

CDR3 sequence: CAREGRGGHEKLFF. CDR3 in DNA: TGCGCCAGGGAAGGGAGGGGCGGTCATGAAAAACTGTTTTTT. The J gene is TRBJ1-4, the V gene TRBV10-1; tentative D call: TRBD1 (5 bases). With 9 bases removed from V and 6 bases from J, the gap between germline ends came to 17 bases. This CDR3 comprises 14 residues. CDR1 WNHNN and CDR2 SYGVQD come from the germline V gene (reference sequence).

The J gene is TRBJ1-1, the V gene TRBV28, with TRBD1 identical over 7 bases. The trim removed 7 bases at V and 0 bases at J, leaving 5 bases unmatched. CDR3 length: 14 amino acids. In germline, CDR1 is MDHEN, CDR2 SYDVKM. The CDR3 bases are TGTGCCAGCACCAGAACAGGGGTGAACACTGAAGCTTTCTTT. This gives the protein CASTRTGVNTEAFF.

The rearrangement joins TRBV7-2 to TRBJ2-3; D gene unclear. Germline V CDR1 and CDR2: SGHTA, FQGNSA. There are 13 residues in the CDR3. Deletions cut 5 bases from V and 0 bases from J, with 6 bases between. The CDR3 region has the DNA TGTGCCAGCAGCCCAGGAAGCACAGATACGCAGTATTTT. This codes for CASSPGSTDTQYF. The whole variable domain, filled in from reference TRBV7-2 and TRBJ2-3, reads GAGVSQSPSNKVTEKGKDVELRCDPISGHTALYWYRQSLGQGLEFLIYFQGNSAPDKSGLPSDRFSAERTGGSVSTLTIQRTQQEDSAVYLCASSPGSTDTQYFGPGTRLTVL.

The V gene is TRBV4-2, the J gene TRBJ2-1, with 10 bases fitting TRBD1. CDR3 size: 16 residues. Looked up from germline, CDR1 is LGHNA and CDR2 is YNFKEQ. V was clipped by 1 base and J by 8 bases; unmatched bases: 8. As DNA, the CDR3 is TGTGCCAGCAGCCAAGGACCGGGACAGGGGATCTATGAGCAGTTCTTC. This sequence encodes CASSQGPGQGIYEQFF.

The rearrangement uses TRBV14 and TRBJ2-7, with 10 bases that match TRBD2. Per germline, CDR1 SGHDN and CDR2 FVKESK. The CDR3 is made up of 15 amino acids. The ends lost 4 bases at V and 5 bases at J; junction bases unmatched: 8. The chain's CDR3 is CASSLLAGEGNEQYF. The CDR3 DNA sequence: TGTGCCAGCAGCCTTCTAGCGGGAGAAGGAAACGAGCAGTACTTC.

This rearrangement joins TRBV5-4 to TRBJ2-7, with TRBD1 matching over 10 bases. The V gene end was trimmed by 5 bases and the J gene end by 4 bases; junction bases not matched to a gene: 9. Germline CDR1 is SGHNT and CDR2 is YYREEE (reference sequence). The CDR3 totals 15 residues. The CDR3 loop is CASRGDRDRGYEQYF. The DNA for the CDR3 is TGTGCCAGCAGAGGCGACCGGGACAGGGGTTACGAGCAGTACTTC. Full variable domain (remainder filled in from reference TRBV5-4 and TRBJ2-7): ETGVTQSPTHLIKTRGQQVTLRCSSQSGHNTVSWYQQALGQGPQFIFQYYREEENGRGNFPPRFSGLQFPNYSSELNVNALELDDSALYLCASRGDRDRGYEQYFGPGTRLTVT.

The chain has TRBV27 and TRBJ1-2; D may be TRBD1 (6 bases). Germline lookup yields CDR1 MNHEY and CDR2 SMNVEV (reference sequence). V was cut by 6 bases and J by 0 bases, with 14 bases left in between. The CDR3 is 15 amino acids. The CDR3 sequence: CASSPARDTNYGYTF. CDR3 coding DNA: TGTGCCAGCAGCCCCGCGCGGGACACTAACTATGGCTACACCTTC.

This chain connects TRBV5-5 to TRBJ1-1; 8 nucleotides align to TRBD1. The ends lost 4 bases at V and 0 bases at J; junction bases unmatched: 5. The CDR3 loop spans 15 amino acids. Germline V lookup: CDR1 SGHKS, CDR2 YYEKEE (reference sequence). CDR3 sequence reads: CASSNQGAMNTEAFF. The DNA for the CDR3 is TGTGCCAGCAGCAATCAGGGGGCAATGAACACTGAAGCTTTCTTT.

This clone occurred once. V and J are TRBV11-3 and TRBJ2-1; D tentatively fits TRBD1 or TRBD2 (5 bases each). Germline values: CDR1 SGHNT, CDR2 YENEEA. The V and J ends lost 0 bases and 5 bases respectively, with 14 bases between them. The CDR3 is 16 amino acids. DNA of the CDR3: TGTGCCAGCAGCTTAGAGCCGGGACGGAAAAACAATGAGCAGTTCTTC. Its protein is CASSLEPGRKNNEQFF.

The chain employs TRBV10-1 and TRBJ2-7; D gene uncertain. V was shortened by 3 bases and J by 3 bases, with 6 bases between the two germline ends. The CDR3 has 12 amino acids. CDR1 and CDR2 (germline): WNHNN, SYGVQD (reference sequence). CDR3 sequence reads: CASSEGGYEQYF. The CDR3 coding sequence is TGCGCCAGCAGTGAAGGCGGCTACGAGCAGTACTTC.

The chain uses TRBV11-3 and TRBJ2-7; 10 bases fit TRBD2. The germline gives CDR1 SGHNT, CDR2 YENEEA. The CDR3 covers 16 residues. J gave up 3 bases and V 1 base, and 6 bases lay outside the gene matches. CDR3 in amino acids: CASSLGASGRGYEQYF. CDR3 DNA sequence: TGTGCCAGCAGCTTAGGGGCTAGCGGGAGAGGCTACGAGCAGTACTTC.

This chain uses TRBV30 with TRBJ2-1; 12 bases agree with TRBD2. The CDR3 covers 18 residues. After removal of 3 bases from V and 2 bases from J, the junction contained 11 bases not matched to a gene. The germline V gene encodes CDR1 GTSNPN and CDR2 SVGIG (reference sequence). The CDR3 sequence is CAWRLAGGGARPYNEQFF. CDR3 DNA sequence: TGTGCCTGGAGGCTAGCGGGAGGGGGGGCTCGACCCTACAATGAGCAGTTCTTC.

This clone turned up a few times. This chain connects TRBV19 to TRBJ2-7; D may be TRBD2 (6 bases). In germline, CDR1 is LNHDA, CDR2 SQIVND (reference sequence). The CDR3 is 15 residues long. The V end lost 1 base, the J end lost 3 bases, and 13 bases lay between the germline ends. The CDR3 reads CASSIGGTFSYEQYF. In DNA, the CDR3 is TGTGCCAGTAGTATAGGCGGGACGTTTAGCTACGAGCAGTACTTC.

This clone was recorded only once. This chain's CDR3 is CASSRPFGQGSSYEQYF. DNA of the CDR3: TGTGCCAGTAGTAGACCGTTCGGGCAGGGGTCCTCCTACGAGCAGTACTTC. The chain combines TRBV19 with TRBJ2-7; possibly TRBD1 for D (6 bases). V was cut by 4 bases and J by 0 bases, with 19 bases left in between. The germline V gene has CDR1 LNHDA and CDR2 SQIVND (reference sequence). The length of the CDR3 is 17 residues.

The chain uses TRBV7-8 and TRBJ1-5, with D tentatively TRBD1 (6 bases). V was cut by 5 bases and J by 7 bases, with 18 bases left in between. Germline-derived CDR1 and CDR2 are SGHVS and FQNEAQ. The CDR3 covers 15 residues. CDR3 bases: TGTGCCAGCAGCCGTCTCGGGACACGGATGCAGCCCCAGCATTTT. Protein product: CASSRLGTRMQPQHF.

The chain carries TRBV28 and TRBJ2-1; 9 bases line up with TRBD2. Germline lookup yields CDR1 MDHEN and CDR2 SYDVKM. CDR3 length: 17 amino acids. After removal of 3 bases from V and 3 bases from J, the junction contained 9 bases not matched to a gene. As DNA, the CDR3 is TGTGCCAGCAGTTTTATGGTAGCGGGAGACCTCTACAATGAGCAGTTCTTC. This sequence encodes CASSFMVAGDLYNEQFF.

The chain uses TRBV30 and TRBJ2-7, with TRBD1 as a possible D gene (5 bases). The CDR3 length is 13 residues. Trimming took 1 base from V and 2 from J, leaving 9 bases between them. CDR1 is GTSNPN and CDR2 is SVGIG in the germline V gene (reference sequence). The CDR3 loop reads CAWSGTITYEQYF. The CDR3 nucleotides read TGTGCCTGGAGTGGGACAATCACCTACGAGCAGTACTTC. Full variable domain (rest looked up from reference TRBV30 and TRBJ2-7): SQTIHQWPATLVQPVGSPLSLECTVEGTSNPNLYWYRQAAGRGLQLLFYSVGIGQISSEVPQNLSASRPQDRQFILSSKKLLLSDSGFYLCAWSGTITYEQYFGPGTRLTVT.